This is a list of T cell receptor beta chains from one sample in a study of prognosis after radiotherapy for stage I lung cancer. TCRdb ran MiXCR on the multiplex PCR reads and lists one entry per CDR3 protein. Of more than 12,000 distinct CDR3 sequences listed, roughly 31% are singletons. The sequenced sample was PBMCs, obtained before or after stereotactic body radiation therapy (not recorded which). These receptors all stem from a donor over 45 with non-small cell lung cancer. Both conserved end residues are part of each CDR3. A D gene is named only where the DNA matches it firmly. The size field is filled for only some rows; it gives once, few, many or a size class.

abundance,v_gene,d_gene,len,j_gene,CDR3nt,CDR3aa
many,TRBV3-1,.,15,TRBJ1-4,TGTGCCAGCAGCCAAGCGAGAACAACTAATGAAAAACTGTTTTTT,CASSQARTTNEKLFF
many,TRBV3-1,.,16,TRBJ2-5,TGTGCCAGCAGCCTCTATGTTGGGCAGGGACAAGAGACCCAGTACTTC,CASSLYVGQGQETQYF
.,TRBV12-3/TRBV12-4,.,14,TRBJ1-2,TGTGCCAGCAGTTTCCAGACATCCAGTGGTGGCTACACCTTC,CASSFQTSSGGYTF
many,TRBV7-2,.,18,TRBJ2-7,TGTGCCAGCAGCTTATTGAATTTAGGTCCGGACTACGACTACGAGCAGTACTTC,CASSLLNLGPDYDYEQYF
medium-sized,TRBV2,.,14,TRBJ2-3,TGTGCCAGCAGTCGGGACCGCAACACAGATACGCAGTATTTT,CASSRDRNTDTQYF
many,TRBV7-9,.,16,TRBJ1-1,TGTGCCAGCAGCCGATCGGGGGCCTCATCGAACACTGAAGCTTTCTTT,CASSRSGASSNTEAFF
many,TRBV3-1,.,15,TRBJ2-2,TGTGCCAGCAGCCTTCGAGGAGCAGACACCGGGGAGCTGTTTTTT,CASSLRGADTGELFF
many,TRBV5-1,.,13,TRBJ2-5,TGCGCCAGCAGCACCCTGACAGAAGGGACCCAGTACTTC,CASSTLTEGTQYF
.,TRBV6-1,.,15,TRBJ2-1,TGTGCCAGCATTTGGAGCGGGCCATCTTACAATGAGCAGTTCTTC,CASIWSGPSYNEQFF
many,TRBV27,.,13,TRBJ1-2,TGTGCCAGCAGTTTGGGGGTTGGCTATGGCTACACCTTC,CASSLGVGYGYTF
.,TRBV3-1,TRBD1,16,TRBJ1-1,TGTGCCAGCAGCCCCCGGGACAGGCCAAGGAACACTGAAGCTTTCTTT,CASSPRDRPRNTEAFF
.,TRBV6-2/TRBV6-3,.,15,TRBJ2-1,TGTGCCAGCAGTTCCTCTATAAGCTCCTACAATGAGCAGTTCTTC,CASSSSISSYNEQFF
.,TRBV19,TRBD1,13,TRBJ2-3,TGTGCCAGTCTTGACAGGGGTACAGATACGCAGTATTTT,CASLDRGTDTQYF
.,TRBV10-3,.,13,TRBJ2-5,TGTGCCATCAGTGGGGGGGCCCAAGAGACCCAGTACTTC,CAISGGAQETQYF
many,TRBV4-2,.,14,TRBJ2-7,TGTGCCAGCAGCCAAGCAAGCTCAGGGGTCGAGCAGTACTTC,CASSQASSGVEQYF
medium-sized,TRBV20-1,TRBD2,15,TRBJ2-1,TGCAGTGTCCATAGCGGGAGAGGGCTCTACAATGAGCAGTTCTTC,CSVHSGRGLYNEQFF
medium-sized,TRBV6-2/TRBV6-3,TRBD2,16,TRBJ2-7,TGTGCCAGCAGTTACTCTGATTCGGGGGGAGCCTACGAGCAGTACTTC,CASSYSDSGGAYEQYF
many,TRBV18,TRBD1,15,TRBJ2-1,TGTGCCAGCTCACGATCGGACAGGGTAAGAGGTGAGCAGTTCTTC,CASSRSDRVRGEQFF
many,TRBV10-3,.,11,TRBJ2-3,TGTGCCATCAGACAAGTGGATACGCAGTATTTT,CAIRQVDTQYF
once,TRBV30,TRBD2,16,TRBJ2-2,TGTGCCTGGAGTGTACCGGGACAACTAGCGGGGGGGGAGCTGTTTTTT,CAWSVPGQLAGGELFF
many,TRBV9,.,15,TRBJ2-3,TGTGCCAGCAGCGTATCGGCGGCGAACACAGATACGCAGTATTTT,CASSVSAANTDTQYF
.,TRBV6-1,.,15,TRBJ2-5,TGTGCCAGCAATTTTTGGGGGGGGGCGTCACAGACCCAGTACTTC,CASNFWGGASQTQYF
few,TRBV7-6,.,15,TRBJ2-2,TGTGCCAGCAGCTCCCCATGGCGCCTTCCCGGTGAGCTGTTTTTT,CASSSPWRLPGELFF